This T cell receptor (beta chain) derives from a study of T cells and Merkel cell carcinoma outcomes. As regards this clone: Its matching antigen is unknown.

Losses at the gene ends were 5 bases for V and 1 base for J; bases not matched to a gene: 3. This CDR3 is 13 amino acids long. Germline V gene lookup returns CDR1 SQVTM and CDR2 ANQGSEA. Study-level results: Repertoire plus T-cell density reportedly predicted Merkel cell carcinoma outcomes.

Sequenced by immunoSEQ multiplex PCR; TCRdb stores in-frame clones only, minus some. The sample carries 1,300 or so clones, about 91% recorded once. The sample taken for sequencing was tumor tissue from Merkel cell carcinoma. The gene calls are TRBV29-1 and TRBJ2-3; 7 bases match TRBD1. The sequence was collected from a human donor with Merkel cell carcinoma. This chain's CDR3 is CSVYGTGTDTQYF. The CDR3 region has the DNA TGCAGCGTTTACGGGACAGGCACAGATACGCAGTATTTT.